The clone carrying this T cell receptor beta chain was counted many times. The CDR3 has 14 residues. Germline V gives CDR1 GTSNPN, CDR2 SVGIG (reference sequence). The ends were cut back, 4 bases at V and 4 bases at J, with 14 bases in the middle. The sample belongs to a study of early T cells in non-severe SARS-CoV-2 infection. Unique molecular identifiers were affixed to single, distinct cDNA molecules. TCRdb recomputed calls from the 5' RACE reads with MiXCR, one row per CDR3 protein. The data hold 75,000 or so distinct CDR3 sequences, with roughly 10% observed a single time. The sample was whole blood. The TCR comes from an adult who was a healthcare worker with PCR-confirmed SARS-CoV-2 infection or an uninfected control (not recorded which). The chain has TRBV30 and TRBJ2-1, with a possible D match to TRBD1 (5 bases). The CDR3: CAWKVDQGYNEQFF. For the CDR3, the DNA is TGTGCCTGGAAAGTGGACCAGGGATACAATGAGCAGTTCTTC.